The 19 T cell receptor beta chains listed next were all sequenced from one sample in a study of T cells in Graves' hyperthyroidism and ophthalmopathy. The source material, RNA transcripts, was used to amplify TCR beta CDR3 regions. The HTBI set primed first-round TCR CDR3 RT-PCR. TCRdb reprocessed the multiplex PCR reads via MiXCR and lists one record per CDR3 protein. The repertoire consists of about 610,000 distinct CDR3 sequences, with approximately 44% occurring once and the leading ten covering about 7.8%. The sequencing sample was made of peripheral blood or thyroid tissue (not recorded which). The source of these receptors is a woman aged 18-29 years with Graves' hyperthyroidism.

CDR3: CASSLLAGQGHEKLFF. The CDR3 bases are TGTGCCAGCAGTTTACTAGCGGGACAGGGGCATGAAAAACTGTTTTTT. J is TRBJ1-4 and V is TRBV7-3; 10 positions agree with TRBD1. Per germline, CDR1 SGHTA and CDR2 FQGTGA. Germline trimming cut 6 bases from V and 6 bases from J; bases unmatched to any gene: 10. The length of the CDR3 is 16 residues.

This rearrangement joins TRBV7-2 to TRBJ2-7; no firm D call. The V gene's germline CDR1 is SGHTA and CDR2 FQGNSA. The CDR3 covers 15 residues. Between the trimmed V and J ends, which lost 2 bases and 7 bases, there was a span of 18 bases. The CDR3 DNA sequence: TGTGCCAGCAGCTTAAGTCCGTCGAACACCGGGGAGCAGTACTTC. Amino acid sequence: CASSLSPSNTGEQYF. The entire variable domain, with the rest obtained from reference TRBV7-2 and TRBJ2-7, is as follows: GAGVSQSPSNKVTEKGKDVELRCDPISGHTALYWYRQSLGQGLEFLIYFQGNSAPDKSGLPSDRFSAERTGGSVSTLTIQRTQQEDSAVYLCASSLSPSNTGEQYFGPGTRLTVT.

This clonotype has at least ten counts. The gene calls are TRBV19 and TRBJ1-2; D is unclear. This CDR3 region has 13 residues. Germline V lookup: CDR1 LNHDA, CDR2 SQIVND (reference sequence). Trimming pared 5 bases from V and 7 bases from J, leaving 14 bases between. The CDR3 bases are TGTGCCAGTAGTTTTTCGGGAGTGGGTGGCTACACCTTC. This gives the protein CASSFSGVGGYTF.

The rearrangement joins TRBV5-1 to TRBJ1-1; 8 bases are shared with TRBD1. V was pared by 0 bases and J by 4 bases, with 5 bases of the junction left unmatched. The CDR3 is 15 residues long. Germline CDR1 reads SGHRS; CDR2 reads YFSETQ. CDR3 DNA: TGCGCCAGCAGCTTGGATGGCACAGGGGGCACTGAAGCTTTCTTT. It translates to CASSLDGTGGTEAFF.

The chain recombines TRBV29-1 with TRBJ2-7; 10 bases align to TRBD2. V gave up 3 bases and J gave up 2 bases; unmatched junction bases: 4. The CDR3 is made up of 14 amino acids. Per germline, CDR1 SQVTM and CDR2 ANQGSEA. The CDR3 region is CSVDSGLAAYEQYF. In DNA, the CDR3 is TGCAGCGTTGATTCCGGACTAGCGGCCTACGAGCAGTACTTC.

This clonotype has a count of ten or more. One junction end does not reproduce the germline sequence, and a read error may be involved. The rearrangement joins TRBV7-7 to TRBJ2-5; 10 nucleotides match TRBD2. Germline-derived CDR1 and CDR2 are SSHAT and FNYEAQ (reference sequence). The CDR3 has 15 residues. CDR3 DNA sequence: TGTGCTAGCAGCCCGGGACTAGCGTATGGGGAGACCCAGTACTTC. Amino acids: CASSPGLAYGETQYF.

The genes are TRBV20-1 and TRBJ2-7; possible D gene TRBD2, 6 bases. Trimming took off 6 bases at V and 6 bases at J, with 21 bases between the two ends. The CDR3 length is 14 residues. Germline-derived CDR1 and CDR2 are DFQATT and SNEGSKA (reference sequence). Here the CDR3 reads CSAEVRNSGGEQYF. The CDR3 nucleotides read TGCAGTGCGGAAGTCAGGAATAGCGGTGGCGAGCAGTACTTC.

Remarks on this clonotype: A clone one base away is much larger, so this may be a read error. The chain recombines TRBV7-1 with TRBJ1-2, with TRBD1 matching 9 bases. TRBV7-1 is annotated as an ORF whose role is uncertain. CDR3 length equals 13 residues. Written as DNA, the CDR3 is TGTGCCAGCAGCTACAGGGGGCCCTATGGCTACGCCTTC. Its protein is CASSYRGPYGYAF.

The chain carries TRBV2 and TRBJ1-2, with 8 bases that match TRBD1. The CDR3 runs to 12 residues. V shed 4 bases, J shed 7 bases, and the junction held 2 bases outside the gene matches. Germline V CDR1 and CDR2: SNHLY, FYNNEI. CDR3 region: CASSGQGFGYTF. In DNA form, the CDR3 reads TGTGCCAGCAGTGGACAGGGGTTTGGCTACACCTTC.

This clonotype has at least ten counts. V and J are TRBV5-1 and TRBJ1-2; a weak D match, TRBD1 (5 bases). This CDR3 spans 17 amino acids. Germline-derived CDR1 and CDR2 are SGHRS and YFSETQ. Trimming took off 5 bases at V and 0 bases at J, with 20 bases between the two ends. CDR3 in amino acids: CASRSWDGQRANYGYTF. The CDR3 DNA sequence: TGCGCCAGCAGGTCGTGGGACGGACAACGAGCTAACTATGGCTACACCTTC.

The J gene is TRBJ2-7, the V gene TRBV7-2, with a weak D call TRBD2 (5 bases). Germline V CDR1 and CDR2: SGHTA, FQGNSA. Trimming removed 3 bases at V and 7 bases at J, with 19 bases between. This CDR3 is 15 amino acids long. DNA for the CDR3: TGTGCCAGCAGCTTGGGATGGGGTGACTACAATGAGCAGTACTTC. Translating it yields CASSLGWGDYNEQYF.

The V and J genes are TRBV4-3 and TRBJ1-4; TRBD1 matches at 8 bases. The germline CDR1 and CDR2 sequences are LGHNA and YSLEER. After removal of 4 bases from V and 7 bases from J, the junction contained 5 bases not matched to a gene. CDR3 length: 14 residues. The CDR3, as DNA: TGCGCCAGCAGCCGGGGACAGGTTTTTGAAAAACTGTTTTTT. Amino acid sequence: CASSRGQVFEKLFF.

The chain recombines TRBV7-2 with TRBJ1-1, with a possible D match to TRBD1 (6 bases). The CDR3 extends over 13 amino acids. Germline CDR1 SGHTA, CDR2 FQGNSA. The V and J ends lost 5 bases and 8 bases respectively, with 15 bases between them. The CDR3 reads CASSTWGGPEAFF. In nucleotides, the CDR3 is TGTGCCAGCAGCACCTGGGGGGGGCCCGAAGCTTTCTTT.

In this sample, this clonotype turned up many times. The chain recombines TRBV27 with TRBJ2-5, with D perhaps TRBD2 (5 bases). V was pared by 6 bases and J by 2 bases, with 16 bases between. CDR1 MNHEY and CDR2 SMNVEV come from the germline V gene (reference sequence). This CDR3 has 15 amino acids. CDR3 residues: CASRIRTGSQETQYF. CDR3 DNA sequence: TGTGCCAGCAGGATCCGGACTGGGTCTCAAGAGACCCAGTACTTC.

This clonotype was counted only a few times. The rearrangement uses TRBV5-4 and TRBJ2-2; TRBD2 might be the D (5 bases). Per the germline V gene, CDR1 is SGHNT and CDR2 is YYREEE (reference sequence). V lost 2 bases and J lost 6, with 14 bases in between. The CDR3 totals 15 residues. CDR3 amino acids: CASSFGLDSSGELFF. The CDR3 DNA sequence: TGTGCCAGCAGCTTTGGCCTGGACTCTTCCGGGGAGCTGTTTTTT. Full variable domain (missing parts from reference TRBV5-4 and TRBJ2-2): ETGVTQSPTHLIKTRGQQVTLRCSSQSGHNTVSWYQQALGQGPQFIFQYYREEENGRGNFPPRFSGLQFPNYSSELNVNALELDDSALYLCASSFGLDSSGELFFGEGSRLTVL.

The chain employs TRBV11-3 and TRBJ1-2; 11 nucleotides agree with TRBD1. The germline CDR1 and CDR2 sequences are SGHNT and YENEEA. Losses at the gene ends were 0 bases for V and 3 bases for J; bases not matched to a gene: 6. The CDR3 loop spans 17 amino acids. As DNA, the CDR3 is TGTGCCAGCAGCTTAGACGGGACAGGGGGTTTTGACTATGGCTACACCTTC. It encodes CASSLDGTGGFDYGYTF.

This clonotype was seen many times. This chain uses TRBV12-3 or TRBV12-4 with TRBJ2-7, with 11 positions matching TRBD2. Trimming at V came to 8 bases and at J to 5 bases, leaving 8 bases not matched to a gene. The CDR3 is 14 residues long. The CDR3 coding sequence is TGTGCCAGCTACTCTAGCGGGAGGACGAACGAGCAGTACTTC. It translates to CASYSSGRTNEQYF.

This clonotype was counted at least ten times. V is TRBV19 and J is TRBJ1-5, with TRBD1 matching over 8 bases. CDR3 size: 13 residues. From germline, CDR1 is LNHDA and CDR2 SQIVND (reference sequence). The J segment lost 3 bases and the V segment lost 8 bases, leaving 3 bases of the junction unmatched. The DNA for the CDR3 is TGTGCCAGTGAGACAGGGGACAATCAGCCCCAGCATTTT. It codes for CASETGDNQPQHF.

This clonotype showed up many times. The chain recombines TRBV2 with TRBJ2-3, with D unclear. The CDR3 sequence is 16 residues long. The germline V gene encodes CDR1 SNHLY and CDR2 FYNNEI. Trimming removed 4 bases from V and 4 bases from J, with 18 bases in between. The CDR3 sequence is CASSAPGSPDADTQYF. CDR3 sequence (DNA): TGTGCCAGCAGTGCCCCCGGCTCACCAGACGCAGATACGCAGTATTTT. The full variable domain, rest sourced from reference TRBV2 and TRBJ2-3, is EPEVTQTPSHQVTQMGQEVILRCVPISNHLYFYWYRQILGQKVEFLVSFYNNEISEKSEIFDDQFSVERPDGSNFTLKIRSTKLEDSAMYFCASSAPGSPDADTQYFGPGTRLTVL.